This paragraph reports one T cell receptor (beta chain). Its antigen is still unknown. This entry comes from a study of T cell responses to AZD1222 COVID-19 vaccine. Study-level findings and limits: Clonal diversity may have been underestimated, and the donors were mostly white British, with more females than males. Spike as a whole was targeted by vaccine-associated CD4 TCRs, dominant at 160-218 and 743-854. It was only after the peak T cell response that any repertoires were sampled.

Using immunoSEQ multiplex PCR, the repertoire was profiled, and TCRdb retains in-frame clones only, with some absent. In the table there are under 200,000 clones, 92% of which are singletons. The source material was peripheral blood, sampled on day 0 of MenACWY control vaccination. The TCR originated in an adult in good health.

The CDR3 DNA is TGTGCCAGCAGAGATAACACTGAAGCTTTCTTT. Translated: CASRDNTEAFF. This chain joins TRBV11-3 and TRBJ1-1; D gene ambiguous. The CDR3 consists of 11 residues. Between the trimmed V and J ends, which lost 6 bases and 2 bases, there was a span of 4 bases. The V gene's germline CDR1 is SGHNT and CDR2 YENEEA.